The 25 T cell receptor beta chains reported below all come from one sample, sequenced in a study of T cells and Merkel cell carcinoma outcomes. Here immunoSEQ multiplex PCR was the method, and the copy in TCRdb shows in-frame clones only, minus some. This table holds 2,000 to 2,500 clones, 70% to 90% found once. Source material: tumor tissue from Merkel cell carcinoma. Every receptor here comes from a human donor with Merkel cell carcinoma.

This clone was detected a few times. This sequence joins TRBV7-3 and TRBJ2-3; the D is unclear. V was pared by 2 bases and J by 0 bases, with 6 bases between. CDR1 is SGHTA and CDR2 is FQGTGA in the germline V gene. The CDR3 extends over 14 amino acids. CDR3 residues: CASSLGRSTDTQYF. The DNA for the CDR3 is TGTGCCAGCAGCTTAGGCAGAAGCACAGATACGCAGTATTTT.

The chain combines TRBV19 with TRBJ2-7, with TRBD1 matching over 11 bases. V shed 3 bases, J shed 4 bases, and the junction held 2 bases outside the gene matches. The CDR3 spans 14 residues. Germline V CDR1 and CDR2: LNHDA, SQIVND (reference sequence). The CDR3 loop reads CASSMGTGGYEQYF. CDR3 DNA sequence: TGTGCCAGTAGTATGGGGACAGGGGGTTACGAGCAGTACTTC.

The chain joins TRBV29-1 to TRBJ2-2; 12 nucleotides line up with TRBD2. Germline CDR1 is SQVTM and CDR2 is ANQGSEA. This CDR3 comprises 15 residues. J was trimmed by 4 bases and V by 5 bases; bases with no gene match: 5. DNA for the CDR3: TGCAGCGTTCTGACTAGCGGGAGTTTCACCGGGGAGCTGTTTTTT. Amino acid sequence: CSVLTSGSFTGELFF.

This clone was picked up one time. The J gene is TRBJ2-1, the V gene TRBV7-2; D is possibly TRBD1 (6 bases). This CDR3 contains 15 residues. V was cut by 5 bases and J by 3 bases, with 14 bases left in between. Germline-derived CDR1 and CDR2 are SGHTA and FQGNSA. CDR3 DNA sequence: TGTGCCAGCAGCCCGTCCCGGGACATCTACAATGAGCAGTTCTTC. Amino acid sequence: CASSPSRDIYNEQFF.

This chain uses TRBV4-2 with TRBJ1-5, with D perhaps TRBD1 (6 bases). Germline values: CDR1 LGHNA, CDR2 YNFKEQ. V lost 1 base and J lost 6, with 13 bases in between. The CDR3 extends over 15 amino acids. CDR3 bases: TGTGCCAGCAGCCAAGCTGAGGGGGGCGGTCAGCCCCAGCATTTT. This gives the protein CASSQAEGGGQPQHF.

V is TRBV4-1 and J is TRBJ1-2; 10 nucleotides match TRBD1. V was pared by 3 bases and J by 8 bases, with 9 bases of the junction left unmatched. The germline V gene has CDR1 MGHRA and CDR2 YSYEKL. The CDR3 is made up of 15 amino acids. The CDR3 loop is CASSQMRDRGFGYTF. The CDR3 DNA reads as TGCGCCAGCAGCCAGATGCGGGACAGGGGCTTCGGCTACACCTTC.

The CDR3 DNA reads TGCGCCAGCAGCCAAGCAGGGTATGGAACTGAAGCTTTCTTT. Its translation: CASSQAGYGTEAFF. The rearrangement joins TRBV4-1 to TRBJ1-1, with D tentatively TRBD1 (5 bases). CDR1 and CDR2 (germline): MGHRA, YSYEKL. Trimming stripped 1 base from V and 5 bases from J, with 11 bases between. This CDR3 is built from 14 residues.

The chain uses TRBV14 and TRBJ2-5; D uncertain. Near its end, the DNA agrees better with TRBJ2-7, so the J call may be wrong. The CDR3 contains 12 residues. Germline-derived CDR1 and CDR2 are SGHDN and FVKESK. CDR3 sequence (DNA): TGTGCCAGCAGCCCGGCCAACTACGAGCAGTACTTC. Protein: CASSPANYEQYF.

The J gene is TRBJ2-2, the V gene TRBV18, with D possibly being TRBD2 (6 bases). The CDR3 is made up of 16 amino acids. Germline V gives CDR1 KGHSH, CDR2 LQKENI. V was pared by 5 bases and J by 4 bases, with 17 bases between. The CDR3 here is CASSSGSRGTTGELFF. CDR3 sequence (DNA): TGTGCCAGCTCATCGGGTAGTCGGGGGACCACCGGGGAGCTGTTTTTT. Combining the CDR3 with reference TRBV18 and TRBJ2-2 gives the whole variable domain NAGVMQNPRHLVRRRGQEARLRCSPMKGHSHVYWYRQLPEEGLKFMVYLQKENIIDESGMPKERFSAEFPKEGPSILRIQQVVRGDSAAYFCASSSGSRGTTGELFFGEGSRLTVL.

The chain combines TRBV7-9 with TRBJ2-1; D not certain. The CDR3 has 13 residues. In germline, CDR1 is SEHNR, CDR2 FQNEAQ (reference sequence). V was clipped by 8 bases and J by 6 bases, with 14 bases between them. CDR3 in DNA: TGTGCCAGCGGGGAAGGTTTCGGCAATGAGCAGTTCTTC. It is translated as CASGEGFGNEQFF.

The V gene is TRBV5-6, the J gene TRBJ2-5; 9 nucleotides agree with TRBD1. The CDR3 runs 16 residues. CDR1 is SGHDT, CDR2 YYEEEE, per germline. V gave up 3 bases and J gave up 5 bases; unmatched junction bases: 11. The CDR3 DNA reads TGTGCCAGCAGCTCCGGGACAGGGCATATCCGGGAGACCCAGTACTTC. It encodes CASSSGTGHIRETQYF. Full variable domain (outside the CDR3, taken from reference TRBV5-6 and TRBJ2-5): DAGVTQSPTHLIKTRGQQVTLRCSPKSGHDTVSWYQQALGQGPQFIFQYYEEEERQRGNFPDRFSGHQFPNYSSELNVNALLLGDSALYLCASSSGTGHIRETQYFGPGTRLLVL.

This CDR3 reads CASSLSGRGETQYF. The CDR3, as DNA: TGCGCCAGCAGCTTAAGCGGGAGAGGAGAGACCCAGTACTTC. This chain joins TRBV5-1 and TRBJ2-5; 8 nucleotides match TRBD2. J gave up 4 bases and V 2 bases, and 4 bases lay outside the gene matches. This CDR3 region has 14 residues. Per germline, CDR1 SGHRS and CDR2 YFSETQ.

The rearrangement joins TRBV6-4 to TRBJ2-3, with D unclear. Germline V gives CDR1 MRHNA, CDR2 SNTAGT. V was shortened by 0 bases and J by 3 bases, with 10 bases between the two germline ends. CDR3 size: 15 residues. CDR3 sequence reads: CASSDSATGTDTQYF. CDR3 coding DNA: TGTGCCAGCAGTGACTCGGCCACCGGGACAGATACGCAGTATTTT.

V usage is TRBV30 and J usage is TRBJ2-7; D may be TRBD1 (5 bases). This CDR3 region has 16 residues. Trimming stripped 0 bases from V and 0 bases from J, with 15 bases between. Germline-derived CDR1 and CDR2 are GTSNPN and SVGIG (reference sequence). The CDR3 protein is CAWSVLPQALSYEQYF. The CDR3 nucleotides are TGTGCCTGGAGTGTACTCCCACAGGCCCTCTCCTACGAGCAGTACTTC.

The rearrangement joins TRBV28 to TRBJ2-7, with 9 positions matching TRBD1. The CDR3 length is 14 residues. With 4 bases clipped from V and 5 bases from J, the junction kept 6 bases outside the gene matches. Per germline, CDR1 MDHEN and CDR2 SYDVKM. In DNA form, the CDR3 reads TGTGCCAGCAGTTCCTCCGGGACAGGGCACGAGCAGTACTTC. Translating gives CASSSSGTGHEQYF. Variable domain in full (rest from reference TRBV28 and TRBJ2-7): DVKVTQSSRYLVKRTGEKVFLECVQDMDHENMFWYRQDPGLGLRLIYFSYDVKMKEKGDIPEGYSVSREKKERFSLILESASTNQTSMYLCASSSSGTGHEQYFGPGTRLTVT.

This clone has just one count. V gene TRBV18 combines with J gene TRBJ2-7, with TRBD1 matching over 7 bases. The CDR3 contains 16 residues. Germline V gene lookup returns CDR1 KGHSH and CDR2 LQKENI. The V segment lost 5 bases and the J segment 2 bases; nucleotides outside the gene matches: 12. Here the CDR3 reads CASSSLAGTDTYEQYF. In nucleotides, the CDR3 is TGTGCCAGCTCATCGCTTGCCGGGACAGACACCTACGAGCAGTACTTC.

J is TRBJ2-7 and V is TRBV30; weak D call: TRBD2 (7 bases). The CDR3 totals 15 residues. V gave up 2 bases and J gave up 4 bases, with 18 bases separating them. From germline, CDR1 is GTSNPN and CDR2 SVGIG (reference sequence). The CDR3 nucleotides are TGTGCCTGGAGTCGCTCGTGGGGGGGCGGGTACGAGCAGTACTTC. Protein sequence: CAWSRSWGGGYEQYF. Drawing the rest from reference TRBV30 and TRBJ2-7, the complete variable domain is SQTIHQWPATLVQPVGSPLSLECTVEGTSNPNLYWYRQAAGRGLQLLFYSVGIGQISSEVPQNLSASRPQDRQFILSSKKLLLSDSGFYLCAWSRSWGGGYEQYFGPGTRLTVT.

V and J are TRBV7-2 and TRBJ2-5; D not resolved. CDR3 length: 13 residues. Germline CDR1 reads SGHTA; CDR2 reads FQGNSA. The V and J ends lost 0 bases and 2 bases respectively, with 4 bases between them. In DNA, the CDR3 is TGTGCCAGCAGCTTAGCTTTTCAAGAGACCCAGTACTTC. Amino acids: CASSLAFQETQYF.

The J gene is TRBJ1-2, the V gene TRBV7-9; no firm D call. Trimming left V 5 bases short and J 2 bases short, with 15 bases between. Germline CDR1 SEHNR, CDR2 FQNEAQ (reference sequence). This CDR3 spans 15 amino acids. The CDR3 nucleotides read TGTGCCAGCAGCCCATCGGCGGGGATCAACTATGGCTACACCTTC. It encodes CASSPSAGINYGYTF.

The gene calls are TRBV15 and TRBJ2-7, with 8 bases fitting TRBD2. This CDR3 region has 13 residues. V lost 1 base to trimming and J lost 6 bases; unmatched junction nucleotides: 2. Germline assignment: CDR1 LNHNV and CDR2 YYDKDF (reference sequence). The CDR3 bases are TGTGCCACCAGCAGAGCTAGCGGGTCCGAGCAGTACTTC. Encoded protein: CATSRASGSEQYF.

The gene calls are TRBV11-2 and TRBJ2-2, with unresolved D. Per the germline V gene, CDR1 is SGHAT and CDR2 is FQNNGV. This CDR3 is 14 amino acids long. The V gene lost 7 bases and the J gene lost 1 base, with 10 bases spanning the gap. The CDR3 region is CASIPQGNTGELFF. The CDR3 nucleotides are TGTGCCAGCATCCCCCAAGGGAACACCGGGGAGCTGTTTTTT.

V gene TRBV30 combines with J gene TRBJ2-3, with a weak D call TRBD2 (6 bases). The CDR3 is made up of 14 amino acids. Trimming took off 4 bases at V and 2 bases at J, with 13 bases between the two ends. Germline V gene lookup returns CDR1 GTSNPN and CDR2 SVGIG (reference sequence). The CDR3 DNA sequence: TGTGCCTGGAATTGGGGGGTTCACACAGATACGCAGTATTTT. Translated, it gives CAWNWGVHTDTQYF.

CDR3 loop: CASSIGGGISEAFF. The DNA of the CDR3 is TGTGCCAGTAGTATTGGAGGGGGCATCTCTGAAGCTTTCTTT. J is TRBJ1-1 and V is TRBV19; 7 nucleotides agree with TRBD1. From germline, CDR1 is LNHDA and CDR2 SQIVND (reference sequence). The CDR3 covers 14 residues. V gave up 3 bases and J gave up 6 bases; unmatched junction bases: 7.

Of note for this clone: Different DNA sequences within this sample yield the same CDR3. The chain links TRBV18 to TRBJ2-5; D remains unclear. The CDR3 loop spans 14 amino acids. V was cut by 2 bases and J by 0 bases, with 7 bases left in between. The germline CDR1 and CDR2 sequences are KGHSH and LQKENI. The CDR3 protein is CASSPYSNQETQYF. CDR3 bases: TGTGCCAGCTCACCATACAGTAACCAAGAGACCCAGTACTTC.

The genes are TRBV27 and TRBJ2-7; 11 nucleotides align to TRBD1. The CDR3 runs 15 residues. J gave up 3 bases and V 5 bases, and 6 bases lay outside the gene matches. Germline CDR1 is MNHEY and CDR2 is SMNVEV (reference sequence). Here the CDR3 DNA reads TGTGCCAGCAGTCAGCCGGGACAGGGGGGCTACGAGCAGTACTTC. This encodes CASSQPGQGGYEQYF.